This TCR beta chain is drawn from a study of shared clonotypes between healthy human individuals. About this clone itself: The antigen is not known.

General study points: Among non-shared clonotypes, generation probabilities were lower than among those shared by all four donors.

TCRdb keeps only in-frame clones here, not all; method: immunoSEQ multiplex PCR. The sample includes about 1.5 million clones, roughly 96% of them seen just once. The V gene lost 3 bases and the J gene lost 3 bases, with 18 bases spanning the gap. This CDR3 spans 16 amino acids. CDR1 is SEHNR and CDR2 is FQNEAQ in the germline V gene (reference sequence). This sequence joins TRBV7-9 and TRBJ2-7; D possibly corresponds to TRBD2 (6 bases). This TCR was sampled from a man aged 25-40 years in good health. What was sequenced was naive CD4+ T cells sorted from blood. Subset defined: CD45RA+ positively selected. As DNA, the CDR3 is TGTGCCAGCAGCTTGGCGGGACGAGGGGTCCGCTACGAGCAGTACTTC. Amino acid sequence: CASSLAGRGVRYEQYF.